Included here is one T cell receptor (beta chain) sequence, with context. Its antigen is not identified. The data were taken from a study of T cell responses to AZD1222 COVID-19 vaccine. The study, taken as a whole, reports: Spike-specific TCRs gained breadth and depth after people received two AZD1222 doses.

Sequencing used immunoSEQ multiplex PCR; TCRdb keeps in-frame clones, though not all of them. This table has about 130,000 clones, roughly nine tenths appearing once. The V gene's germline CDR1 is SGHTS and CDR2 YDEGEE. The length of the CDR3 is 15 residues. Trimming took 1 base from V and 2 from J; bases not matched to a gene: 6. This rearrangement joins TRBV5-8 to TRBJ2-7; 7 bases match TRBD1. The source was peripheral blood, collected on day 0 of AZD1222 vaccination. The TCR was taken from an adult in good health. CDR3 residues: CASSLYQGVTYEQYF. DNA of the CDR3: TGTGCCAGCAGCTTGTACCAGGGGGTTACCTACGAGCAGTACTTC. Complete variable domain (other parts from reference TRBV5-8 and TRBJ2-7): EAGVTQSPTHLIKTRGQQATLRCSPISGHTSVYWYQQALGLGLQFLLWYDEGEERNRGNFPPRFSGRQFPNYSSELNVNALELEDSALYLCASSLYQGVTYEQYFGPGTRLTVT.